This paragraph covers one T cell receptor beta chain sequence. This record comes from a study of blood T cell repertoires in COVID-19. Study information: T cells, B-cell-depleted T cells, or PBMCs supplied cDNA or gDNA.

Original analysis: Estimated nucleated cell counts came from reference gene primer amplification. Clones were sequenced by immunoSEQ multiplex PCR, and TCRdb holds only the in-frame ones, with some missing. That table is the source of V, J and clone size, and D and trimming were worked out from the DNA. The table shows under 200,000 clones, with approximately 80% occurring only once. CDR3 size: 15 residues. Per the germline V gene, CDR1 is LGHNA and CDR2 is YSLEER. The ends lost 3 bases at V and 5 bases at J; junction bases unmatched: 5. The source material was peripheral blood. The TCR originated in a human donor in a cohort sampled during active COVID-19. V gene TRBV4-3 combines with J gene TRBJ2-1; 9 bases fit TRBD1. The CDR3 sequence: CASSHLDRGDNEQFF. Here the CDR3 DNA reads TGCGCCAGCAGCCACCTGGACAGGGGAGACAATGAGCAGTTCTTC.